These 25 T cell receptor beta chains were all obtained from the same sample, sequenced in a study of technical replicates of blood from several donors. TCRdb keeps only in-frame clones here, not all; method: immunoSEQ multiplex PCR. The sample contains 56,000 or so clones, more than 90% of which appear only once. Sequencing was done on a sample of PBMCs. These receptors were collected from a human donor in good health. Some clones in this sample may be carry-over from other donors' samples.

The rearrangement uses TRBV7-7 and TRBJ2-2, with D possibly matching TRBD2 (6 bases). The CDR3 runs 16 residues. The germline V gene has CDR1 SSHAT and CDR2 FNYEAQ (reference sequence). V dropped 5 bases and J dropped 0 bases, with 13 bases sitting between them. The CDR3 sequence: CASSPGGGTNTGELFF. The DNA for the CDR3 is TGTGCCAGCAGCCCCGGGGGTGGAACGAACACCGGGGAGCTGTTTTTT. Full variable domain (missing parts from reference TRBV7-7 and TRBJ2-2): GAGVSQSPRYKVTKRGQDVTLRCDPISSHATLYWYQQALGQGPEFLTYFNYEAQPDKSGLPSDRFSAERPEGSISTLTIQRTEQRDSAMYRCASSPGGGTNTGELFFGEGSRLTVL.

The CDR3 coding sequence is TGTGCCAGCAGTCCGCGACGGGGAGGCTACGAGCAGTACTTC. It codes for CASSPRRGGYEQYF. The V and J genes are TRBV7-9 and TRBJ2-7, with TRBD2 as a possible D gene (6 bases). The CDR3 length is 14 residues. V lost 6 bases and J 3 bases, leaving 15 bases between the germline ends. CDR1 and CDR2 from the germline V gene are SEHNR and FQNEAQ (reference sequence).

This clone was seen once. The chain is built from TRBV5-1 and TRBJ2-3; TRBD2 aligns across 12 bases. Losses at the gene ends were 4 bases for V and 4 bases for J; bases not matched to a gene: 7. The CDR3 is 16 residues long. Germline loops: CDR1 SGHRS, CDR2 YFSETQ. The CDR3 DNA is TGCGCCAGCAGCGCGCTAGCGGGGGGGACCGCAGATACGCAGTATTTT. Protein sequence: CASSALAGGTADTQYF.

The chain links TRBV6-1 to TRBJ1-4; D gene ambiguous. The V end was cut by 7 bases, the J end by 8 bases, with 11 bases between. Germline values: CDR1 MNHNS, CDR2 SASEGT. The CDR3 consists of 12 residues. The CDR3 DNA follows: TGTGCCAGCACGTCATATCGGGAAAAACTGTTTTTT. It encodes CASTSYREKLFF.

The rearrangement uses TRBV4-1 and TRBJ1-2; TRBD1 matches at 9 bases. CDR1 is MGHRA, CDR2 YSYEKL, per germline. V dropped 0 bases and J dropped 4; count of bases not matched to a gene: 9. The CDR3 totals 17 residues. The CDR3 loop reads CASSQDRGTGSRYGYTF. DNA for the CDR3: TGCGCCAGCAGCCAAGATCGAGGGACAGGGAGCCGCTATGGCTACACCTTC.

The V and J genes are TRBV6-5 and TRBJ2-2; 7 nucleotides align to TRBD2. This CDR3 region has 15 residues. V trimming: 6 bases; J trimming: 1 base; junction bases outside the gene matches: 5. CDR1 is MNHEY, CDR2 SVGAGI, per germline. This chain's CDR3 is CASSRQRENTGELFF. CDR3 DNA: TGTGCCAGCAGCCGACAGCGGGAGAACACCGGGGAGCTGTTTTTT.

This rearrangement joins TRBV6-1 to TRBJ1-3; the D is unclear. Germline-derived CDR1 and CDR2 are MNHNS and SASEGT. This CDR3 comprises 15 residues. V lost 2 bases and J 3 bases, leaving 11 bases between the germline ends. The CDR3 here is CASSENGVFGNTIYF. The CDR3 DNA follows: TGTGCCAGCAGTGAAAACGGGGTGTTTGGAAACACCATATATTTT.

V is TRBV6-5 and J is TRBJ1-6, with D perhaps TRBD1 (6 bases). The CDR3 is 14 residues long. V lost 4 bases, J lost 9 bases, and 13 bases lay in between. Per germline, CDR1 MNHEY and CDR2 SVGAGI. CDR3 residues: CASSSQRGGSPLHF. The CDR3 DNA reads as TGTGCCAGCAGTTCCCAGAGGGGGGGTTCACCCCTCCACTTT.

The rearrangement uses TRBV5-4 and TRBJ2-7, with D possibly matching TRBD2 (5 bases). This CDR3 has 13 amino acids. Trimming stripped 4 bases from V and 5 bases from J, with 13 bases between. Germline lookup yields CDR1 SGHNT and CDR2 YYREEE (reference sequence). As DNA, the CDR3 is TGTGCCAGCAGCCCAGGACTTGCAGACGAGCAGTACTTC. Translating gives CASSPGLADEQYF.

This rearrangement joins TRBV10-3 to TRBJ2-2, with 9 bases lining up with TRBD1. CDR1 is ENHRY, CDR2 SYGVKD, per germline. The CDR3 totals 15 residues. With 10 bases clipped from V and 6 bases from J, the junction kept 12 bases outside the gene matches. As DNA, the CDR3 is TGTGCCACCCTTGGGATACAGGGGGCGCCCGGGGAGCTGTTTTTT. It encodes CATLGIQGAPGELFF.

The J gene is TRBJ2-7, the V gene TRBV15, with D possibly TRBD1 on 6 matching bases. Germline CDR1 is LNHNV and CDR2 is YYDKDF (reference sequence). CDR3 length: 14 amino acids. V gave up 4 bases and J gave up 5 bases, with 15 bases separating them. The CDR3 reads CATSTDRSSNEQYF. CDR3 in DNA: TGTGCCACCAGCACTGACAGGAGTTCTAACGAGCAGTACTTC. The whole variable domain, remainder taken from reference TRBV15 and TRBJ2-7, is DAMVIQNPRYQVTQFGKPVTLSCSQTLNHNVMYWYQQKSSQAPKLLFHYYDKDFNNEADTPDNFQSRRPNTSFCFLDIRSPGLGDTAMYLCATSTDRSSNEQYFGPGTRLTVT.

This clone was recorded once. V is TRBV7-2 and J is TRBJ2-7; perhaps TRBD1 as D (6 bases). This CDR3 contains 12 residues. Germline V CDR1 and CDR2: SGHTA, FQGNSA. V was trimmed by 2 bases and J by 11 bases, leaving 13 bases between them. Here the CDR3 reads CASSLPGAMEYF. Here the CDR3 DNA reads TGTGCCAGCAGCTTACCAGGGGCTATGGAGTACTTC. The full variable domain, completed using reference TRBV7-2 and TRBJ2-7, is GAGVSQSPSNKVTEKGKDVELRCDPISGHTALYWYRQSLGQGLEFLIYFQGNSAPDKSGLPSDRFSAERTGGSVSTLTIQRTQQEDSAVYLCASSLPGAMEYFGPGTRLTVT.

V gene TRBV7-2 combines with J gene TRBJ2-5; the match to TRBD1 covers 8 bases. V was clipped by 2 bases and J by 4 bases; unmatched bases: 6. This CDR3 region has 15 residues. In germline, CDR1 is SGHTA, CDR2 FQGNSA. CDR3 nucleotides: TGTGCCAGCAGCTTAAGGGGACAGGCTGGAGAGACCCAGTACTTC. It translates to CASSLRGQAGETQYF.

The chain carries TRBV5-4 and TRBJ1-5; no clear D. This CDR3 comprises 16 residues. Germline values: CDR1 SGHNT, CDR2 YYREEE (reference sequence). V was shortened by 5 bases and J by 5 bases, with 20 bases between the two germline ends. DNA of the CDR3: TGTGCCAGCAGACAGAGGAGGCGAGACACCGATCAGCCCCAGCATTTT. Its protein is CASRQRRRDTDQPQHF.

The chain uses TRBV5-1 and TRBJ2-2, with TRBD1 matching over 9 bases. From germline, CDR1 is SGHRS and CDR2 YFSETQ. The CDR3 is 15 amino acids. J gave up 5 bases and V 4 bases, and 6 bases lay outside the gene matches. The CDR3 loop is CASSTGQGGTGELFF. CDR3 nucleotides: TGCGCCAGCAGCACGGGACAGGGAGGTACCGGGGAGCTGTTTTTT.

V usage is TRBV4-2 and J usage is TRBJ2-7; 8 nucleotides line up with TRBD2. CDR1 is LGHNA, CDR2 YNFKEQ, per germline. The CDR3 sequence is 17 residues long. V gave up 0 bases and J gave up 1 base; unmatched junction bases: 8. This chain's CDR3 is CASSQERGGGRSYEQYF. Here the CDR3 DNA reads TGTGCCAGCAGCCAAGAGCGCGGGGGCGGGAGGTCCTACGAGCAGTACTTC.

V gene TRBV2 combines with J gene TRBJ2-5, with unresolved D. CDR1 and CDR2 (germline): SNHLY, FYNNEI. V was shortened by 0 bases and J by 3 bases, with 5 bases between the two germline ends. The CDR3 is made up of 13 amino acids. CDR3 residues: CASSEARKETQYF. The CDR3 coding sequence is TGTGCCAGCAGTGAAGCCAGGAAAGAGACCCAGTACTTC.

The chain is built from TRBV6-5 and TRBJ1-4; 7 nucleotides line up with TRBD1. The germline gives CDR1 MNHEY, CDR2 SVGAGI. Trimming at V came to 4 bases and at J to 8 bases, leaving 7 bases not matched to a gene. The CDR3 loop spans 14 amino acids. The CDR3 is CASSSRGLGEKLFF. In DNA form, the CDR3 reads TGTGCCAGCAGTTCGAGGGGGCTCGGGGAAAAACTGTTTTTT.

The V gene is TRBV10-3, the J gene TRBJ1-1, with D uncertain. V was clipped by 2 bases and J by 1 base, with 8 bases between them. Looked up from germline, CDR1 is ENHRY and CDR2 is SYGVKD. CDR3 size: 14 residues. The CDR3 nucleotides read TGTGCCATCAGTGAGGGTCAGGAGAACACTGAAGCTTTCTTT. Translated, it gives CAISEGQENTEAFF.

The chain carries TRBV14 and TRBJ2-1, with D possibly being TRBD1 (6 bases). The CDR3 extends over 14 amino acids. The V end lost 1 base, the J end lost 6 bases, and 10 bases lay between the germline ends. Germline V gene sequence: CDR1 SGHDN, CDR2 FVKESK. The CDR3 bases are TGTGCCAGCAGCCAAGTGAAGGACAGCAATGAGCAGTTCTTC. Protein sequence: CASSQVKDSNEQFF.

This chain joins TRBV7-2 and TRBJ1-3; D is possibly TRBD1 (6 bases). CDR3 length equals 15 residues. Trimming removed 4 bases from V and 0 bases from J, with 10 bases in between. The V gene's germline CDR1 is SGHTA and CDR2 FQGNSA. CDR3: CASSSYRDSGNTIYF. The CDR3 DNA reads as TGTGCCAGCAGCTCATACAGGGACTCTGGAAACACCATATATTTT. The entire variable domain, with the rest obtained from reference TRBV7-2 and TRBJ1-3, is as follows: GAGVSQSPSNKVTEKGKDVELRCDPISGHTALYWYRQSLGQGLEFLIYFQGNSAPDKSGLPSDRFSAERTGGSVSTLTIQRTQQEDSAVYLCASSSYRDSGNTIYFGEGSWLTVV.

The chain is built from TRBV5-1 and TRBJ2-5, with D perhaps matching TRBD1 (6 bases). In germline, CDR1 is SGHRS, CDR2 YFSETQ. The CDR3 runs 13 residues. V gave up 4 bases and J gave up 4 bases, with 11 bases separating them. The CDR3 is CASSTGTLETQYF. The CDR3 nucleotides read TGCGCCAGCAGCACCGGGACACTAGAGACCCAGTACTTC.

V and J are TRBV11-2 and TRBJ2-2; maybe TRBD2 (5 bases). In germline, CDR1 is SGHAT, CDR2 FQNNGV. V was pared by 7 bases and J by 1 base, with 22 bases between. This CDR3 contains 18 residues. In DNA form, the CDR3 reads TGTGCCAGCACCACGATGGGTTTGGCTAGCAGGAACACCGGGGAGCTGTTTTTT. It translates to CASTTMGLASRNTGELFF.

This chain connects TRBV5-6 to TRBJ1-3; D not certain. V was clipped by 0 bases and J by 7 bases, with 5 bases between them. Germline assignment: CDR1 SGHDT and CDR2 YYEEEE. The CDR3 is made up of 12 amino acids. This CDR3 is CASSLGSNTIYF. The CDR3 coding sequence is TGTGCCAGCAGCTTGGGAAGCAACACCATATATTTT. The full variable domain, completed using reference TRBV5-6 and TRBJ1-3, is DAGVTQSPTHLIKTRGQQVTLRCSPKSGHDTVSWYQQALGQGPQFIFQYYEEEERQRGNFPDRFSGHQFPNYSSELNVNALLLGDSALYLCASSLGSNTIYFGEGSWLTVV.

The chain has TRBV4-1 and TRBJ2-7, with a possible D match to TRBD2 (6 bases). CDR1 and CDR2 from the germline V gene are MGHRA and YSYEKL. The CDR3 is made up of 16 amino acids. V was clipped by 5 bases and J by 4 bases, with 21 bases between them. CDR3 protein: CASSGAMTSLSYEQYF. The CDR3 DNA follows: TGCGCCAGCAGCGGCGCCATGACTAGTCTCTCTTACGAGCAGTACTTC.